One and the same sample provided the 16 T cell receptor beta chains below, sequenced in a study of OX40 agonist ivuxolimab in advanced cancers. This table comes from immunoSEQ multiplex PCR, and its TCRdb copy is limited to in-frame clones, with some not included. The repertoire holds more than 45,000 clones, with 82% as singletons. Sequenced here: CD4+ or CD8+ T cells sorted from blood, sampled in a trial of the OX40 agonist ivuxolimab. These receptors all come from an adult with an advanced solid tumor such as melanoma, head and neck, liver or kidney cancer.

This chain links TRBV28 with TRBJ1-2; a weak D match, TRBD1 (6 bases). Germline values: CDR1 MDHEN, CDR2 SYDVKM. The CDR3 runs 13 residues. Trimming removed 6 bases at V and 4 bases at J, with 12 bases between. In DNA, the CDR3 is TGTGCCAGCAGCAAGGACAGAGTCTATGGCTACACCTTC. This sequence encodes CASSKDRVYGYTF.

This clone has a single count. The chain links TRBV9 to TRBJ1-2; 8 bases align to TRBD1. Germline V gene data show CDR1 as SGDLS and CDR2 as YYNGEE. The CDR3 loop spans 13 amino acids. V was clipped by 0 bases and J by 6 bases; unmatched bases: 1. CDR3: CASSVAQGDGYTF. In DNA, the CDR3 is TGTGCCAGCAGCGTAGCACAGGGGGATGGCTACACCTTC. The full variable domain, with the rest looked up from reference TRBV9 and TRBJ1-2, is DSGVTQTPKHLITATGQRVTLRCSPRSGDLSVYWYQQSLDQGLQFLIQYYNGEERAKGNILERFSAQQFPDLHSELNLSSLELGDSALYFCASSVAQGDGYTFGSGTRLTVV.

The V call is TRBV27, the J call TRBJ1-1; 7 nucleotides agree with TRBD1. Germline assignment: CDR1 MNHEY and CDR2 SMNVEV (reference sequence). The CDR3 is 14 amino acids. V gave up 2 bases and J gave up 5 bases; unmatched junction bases: 5. CDR3 nucleotide sequence: TGTGCCAGCAGTTTAAGACAGGGTGGGACTGAAGCTTTCTTT. Translated, it gives CASSLRQGGTEAFF.

The sample holds one count of this clone. The CDR3 DNA reads as TGTGCCAGCAGTTTCGAGGGGCTACAGGGCGTGGGCACTGAAGCTTTCTTT. Protein product: CASSFEGLQGVGTEAFF. This sequence joins TRBV2 and TRBJ1-1; perhaps TRBD1 as D (6 bases). CDR1 is SNHLY and CDR2 is FYNNEI in the germline V gene. This CDR3 has 17 residues. Deletions cut 5 bases from V and 4 bases from J, with 23 bases between.

J is TRBJ1-1 and V is TRBV15; D call uncertain. The V gene lost 5 bases and the J gene lost 1 base, with 8 bases spanning the gap. Looked up from germline, CDR1 is LNHNV and CDR2 is YYDKDF (reference sequence). The CDR3 has 13 amino acids. CDR3 DNA sequence: TGTGCCACCAGCGGAGTGGGGAACACTGAAGCTTTCTTT. Residues: CATSGVGNTEAFF.

J is TRBJ2-7 and V is TRBV2; D is unresolved. V lost 6 bases, J lost 3 bases, and 6 bases lay in between. CDR1 SNHLY and CDR2 FYNNEI come from the germline V gene. The CDR3 covers 11 residues. The CDR3 is CASSLSYEQYF. The CDR3 DNA sequence: TGTGCCAGCAGCCTAAGCTACGAGCAGTACTTC.

As concerns this clone: No DNA is shown, since the ends of the CDR3 on it are uncertain; the CDR3 is the one TCRdb lists. V and J are TRBV27 and TRBJ1-4; TRBD1, the table's D call, was not compared with the DNA. Including both end residues, the CDR3 is 15 amino acids long. Germline CDR1 is MNHEY and CDR2 is SMNVEV (reference sequence). CDR3 residues: CASSFGPGVGEKLFF.

The chain combines TRBV6-1 with TRBJ1-2; D remains ambiguous. This CDR3 comprises 15 residues. Germline CDR1 and CDR2: MNHNS and SASEGT. V was pared by 3 bases and J by 4 bases, with 15 bases between. Written as DNA, the CDR3 is TGTGCCAGCAGTGATATAGGATCTACTTCCTATGGCTACACCTTC. This gives the protein CASSDIGSTSYGYTF.

The chain combines TRBV5-4 with TRBJ2-5; 8 positions match TRBD1. Germline CDR1 SGHNT, CDR2 YYREEE (reference sequence). The V segment lost 4 bases and the J segment 4 bases; nucleotides outside the gene matches: 9. This CDR3 is built from 15 residues. CDR3 sequence: CASSPAGGAGETQYF. Here the CDR3 DNA reads TGTGCCAGCAGCCCAGCAGGGGGCGCAGGAGAGACCCAGTACTTC.

V is TRBV27 and J is TRBJ2-3; D unclear. V was pared by 6 bases and J by 7 bases, with 14 bases between. The length of the CDR3 is 13 residues. Germline V lookup: CDR1 MNHEY, CDR2 SMNVEV (reference sequence). Written as DNA, the CDR3 is TGTGCCAGCAGCCGGGTCACTGGGAATACGCAGTATTTT. Amino acids: CASSRVTGNTQYF.

The rearrangement links TRBV5-5 to TRBJ1-1; D not resolved. The V end lost 3 bases, the J end lost 6 bases, and 9 bases lay between the germline ends. Germline values: CDR1 SGHKS, CDR2 YYEKEE (reference sequence). The CDR3 extends over 12 amino acids. Here the CDR3 DNA reads TGTGCCAGCAGCTCCGAGTTCCCTGAAGCTTTCTTT. This gives the protein CASSSEFPEAFF.

This sequence joins TRBV7-6 and TRBJ2-2; the D gene is possibly TRBD2 (5 bases). The CDR3 runs to 14 residues. From germline, CDR1 is SGHVS and CDR2 FNYEAQ. The germline V and J ends were trimmed by 4 bases and 6 bases, with 12 bases remaining between them. The CDR3 loop is CASSSPRGAGELFF. DNA for the CDR3: TGTGCCAGCAGCTCTCCCCGGGGTGCCGGGGAGCTGTTTTTT.

J is TRBJ2-5 and V is TRBV28; D not certain. This CDR3 has 13 residues. Germline CDR1 is MDHEN and CDR2 is SYDVKM. Trimming took 2 bases from V and 1 from J, leaving 5 bases between them. The CDR3 bases are TGTGCCAGCAGTTTAAACAGCCAAGAGACCCAGTACTTC. Translating gives CASSLNSQETQYF.

This rearrangement joins TRBV6-1 to TRBJ2-1, with 10 bases that match TRBD2. The germline CDR1 and CDR2 sequences are MNHNS and SASEGT. Trimming removed 7 bases from V and 7 bases from J; junction bases left unmatched: 4. There are 13 residues in the CDR3. The CDR3 is CASTLTSGNEQFF. CDR3 sequence (DNA): TGTGCCAGCACCTTGACTAGCGGGAATGAGCAGTTCTTC.

The chain recombines TRBV19 with TRBJ1-1; tentative D call: TRBD1 (5 bases). V lost 8 bases, J lost 5 bases, and 15 bases lay in between. CDR1 LNHDA and CDR2 SQIVND come from the germline V gene (reference sequence). The CDR3 is 13 amino acids. The CDR3 loop reads CASGRAQRTEAFF. The CDR3, as DNA: TGTGCCAGTGGCAGGGCTCAGCGGACTGAAGCTTTCTTT.

This rearrangement joins TRBV29-1 to TRBJ2-6, with TRBD1 identical over 7 bases. CDR3 size: 15 residues. Per the germline V gene, CDR1 is SQVTM and CDR2 is ANQGSEA. J was trimmed by 0 bases and V by 4 bases; bases with no gene match: 3. The CDR3, as DNA: TGCAGCGTTGGGAGACAGGGCTCTGGGGCCAACGTCCTGACTTTC. This encodes CSVGRQGSGANVLTF.